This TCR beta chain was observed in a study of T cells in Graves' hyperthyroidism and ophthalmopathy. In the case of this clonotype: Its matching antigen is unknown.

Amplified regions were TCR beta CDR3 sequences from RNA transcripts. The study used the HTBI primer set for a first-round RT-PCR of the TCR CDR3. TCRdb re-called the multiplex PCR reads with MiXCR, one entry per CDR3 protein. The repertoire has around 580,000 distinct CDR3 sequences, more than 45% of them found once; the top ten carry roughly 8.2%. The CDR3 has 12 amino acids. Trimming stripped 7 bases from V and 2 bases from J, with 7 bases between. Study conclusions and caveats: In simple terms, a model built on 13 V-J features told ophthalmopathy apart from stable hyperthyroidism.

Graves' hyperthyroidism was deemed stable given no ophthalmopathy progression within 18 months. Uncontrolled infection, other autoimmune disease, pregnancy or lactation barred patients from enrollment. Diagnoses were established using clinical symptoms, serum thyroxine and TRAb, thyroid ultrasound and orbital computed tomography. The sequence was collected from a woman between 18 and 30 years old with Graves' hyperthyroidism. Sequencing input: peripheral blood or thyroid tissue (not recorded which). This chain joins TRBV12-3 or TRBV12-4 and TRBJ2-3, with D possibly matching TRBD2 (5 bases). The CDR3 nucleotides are TGTGCCAGCATCGGACTCACAGATACGCAGTATTTT. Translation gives CASIGLTDTQYF.